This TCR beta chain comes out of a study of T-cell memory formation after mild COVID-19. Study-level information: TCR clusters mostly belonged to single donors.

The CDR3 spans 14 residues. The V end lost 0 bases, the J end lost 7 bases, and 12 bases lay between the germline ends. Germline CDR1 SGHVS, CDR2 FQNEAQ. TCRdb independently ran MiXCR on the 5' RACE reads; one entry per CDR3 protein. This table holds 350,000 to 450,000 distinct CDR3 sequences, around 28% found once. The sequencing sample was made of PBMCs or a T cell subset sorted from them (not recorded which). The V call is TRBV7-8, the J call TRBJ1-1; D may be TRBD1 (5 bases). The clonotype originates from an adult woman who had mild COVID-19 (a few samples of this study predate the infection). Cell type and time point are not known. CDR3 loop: CASSLAPEGLEAFF. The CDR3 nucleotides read TGTGCCAGCAGCTTAGCCCCTGAGGGACTTGAAGCTTTCTTT.